This passage covers 23 T cell receptor beta chains from one sample sequenced in a study of blood T cell repertoires in COVID-19. The assay was immunoSEQ multiplex PCR, and TCRdb's table has in-frame clones only and misses some. Of roughly 190,000 clones listed, more than 80% were seen once; the top ten hold approximately 0.56%. Sequencing used peripheral blood. The receptors derive from a man aged 45-60 years with acute or convalescent COVID-19.

The chain links TRBV6-6 to TRBJ2-5, with TRBD2 matching 9 bases. CDR3 size: 17 residues. The germline gives CDR1 MNHNY, CDR2 SVGAGI (reference sequence). The V segment lost 5 bases and the J segment 4 bases; nucleotides outside the gene matches: 14. The DNA of the CDR3 is TGTGCCAGCAGTCCAACGAGCGGGGGGACAAGAAGAGAGACCCAGTACTTC. Its protein product is CASSPTSGGTRRETQYF.

The chain joins TRBV5-1 to TRBJ2-2; TRBD1 agrees at 8 bases. Germline V CDR1 and CDR2: SGHRS, YFSETQ. The CDR3 has 15 amino acids. V was pared by 2 bases and J by 3 bases, with 3 bases of the junction left unmatched. The CDR3 DNA reads as TGCGCCAGCAGCTTTGACAGGGGTTACACCGGGGAGCTGTTTTTT. Translated: CASSFDRGYTGELFF. The entire variable domain, with the rest obtained from reference TRBV5-1 and TRBJ2-2, is as follows: KAGVTQTPRYLIKTRGQQVTLSCSPISGHRSVSWYQQTPGQGLQFLFEYFSETQRNKGNFPGRFSGRQFSNSRSEMNVSTLELGDSALYLCASSFDRGYTGELFFGEGSRLTVL.

The J gene is TRBJ1-4, the V gene TRBV5-1; 7 bases fit TRBD1. Germline trimming cut 0 bases from V and 8 bases from J; bases unmatched to any gene: 10. From germline, CDR1 is SGHRS and CDR2 YFSETQ. The CDR3 is made up of 16 amino acids. The CDR3 reads CASSLVHRGSDEKLFF. The CDR3, as DNA: TGCGCCAGCAGCTTGGTACACAGGGGTAGTGACGAAAAACTGTTTTTT.

The chain has TRBV21-1 and TRBJ2-3; TRBD2, the table's D call, was not compared with the DNA. TRBV21-1 is recorded as a pseudogene. CDR3 size: 21 residues. The CDR3 sequence is CASSILPGLAGARPSTDTQYF. The DNA for the CDR3 is TGTGCCAGCAGCATACTACCGGGACTAGCGGGGGCGCGCCCTAGCACAGATACGCAGTATTTT.

The chain combines TRBV5-1 with TRBJ2-1, with 13 bases lining up with TRBD2. The length of the CDR3 is 16 residues. Germline V gene sequence: CDR1 SGHRS, CDR2 YFSETQ. V lost 1 base, J lost 6 bases, and 4 bases stayed unmatched. CDR3 in amino acids: CASSLRLAGGINEQFF. In nucleotides, the CDR3 is TGCGCCAGCAGCTTGAGACTAGCGGGGGGCATCAATGAGCAGTTCTTC. Using reference TRBV5-1 and TRBJ2-1 for the parts outside the CDR3, the full variable domain is KAGVTQTPRYLIKTRGQQVTLSCSPISGHRSVSWYQQTPGQGLQFLFEYFSETQRNKGNFPGRFSGRQFSNSRSEMNVSTLELGDSALYLCASSLRLAGGINEQFFGPGTRLTVL.

The chain recombines TRBV7-2 with TRBJ2-5; 13 nucleotides align to TRBD2. Per germline, CDR1 SGHTA and CDR2 FQGNSA. V dropped 3 bases and J dropped 4; count of bases not matched to a gene: 5. This CDR3 comprises 16 residues. CDR3 protein: CASSFTSGRGSETQYF. The CDR3 nucleotides read TGTGCCAGCAGCTTTACTAGCGGGAGGGGATCAGAGACCCAGTACTTC.

This chain links TRBV19 with TRBJ1-5; D might be TRBD1 (5 bases). The CDR3 is 16 amino acids. Trimming removed 8 bases from V and 4 bases from J, with 21 bases in between. Germline lookup yields CDR1 LNHDA and CDR2 SQIVND (reference sequence). The CDR3 spells CASCSGYQRGNQPQHF. For the CDR3, the DNA is TGTGCCAGTTGCTCGGGGTATCAACGGGGGAATCAGCCCCAGCATTTT.

V usage is TRBV9 and J usage is TRBJ2-7; 8 nucleotides agree with TRBD2. The ends lost 0 bases at V and 2 bases at J; junction bases unmatched: 1. This CDR3 spans 14 amino acids. In germline, CDR1 is SGDLS, CDR2 YYNGEE. CDR3 DNA: TGTGCCAGCAGCGTAGCAGCGGGAGCCTACGAGCAGTACTTC. It specifies CASSVAAGAYEQYF.

The CDR3 DNA follows: TGCGCCAGCAGCCTGGGGACAGGGCTTGCCTACGAGCAGTACGTC. It codes for CASSLGTGLAYEQYV. The rearrangement links TRBV4-1 to TRBJ2-7; 9 nucleotides align to TRBD1. Germline CDR1 reads MGHRA; CDR2 reads YSYEKL. This CDR3 has 15 amino acids. V lost 4 bases and J lost 2; bases outside the gene matches: 6.

The chain uses TRBV3-1 (or the pseudogene TRBV3-2) and TRBJ2-7, with 9 bases matching TRBD2. Germline-derived CDR1 and CDR2 are LGHDT and YNNKEL (reference sequence). The V gene end was trimmed by 1 base and the J gene end by 3 bases; junction bases not matched to a gene: 4. The CDR3 loop spans 15 amino acids. CDR3 sequence reads: CASSQGLLAGYEQYF. In DNA, the CDR3 is TGTGCCAGCAGCCAAGGGTTACTAGCGGGCTACGAGCAGTACTTC.

The gene calls are TRBV19 and TRBJ2-2; TRBD1 matches 10 bases. Germline V gene sequence: CDR1 LNHDA, CDR2 SQIVND (reference sequence). The CDR3 spans 15 residues. Losses at the gene ends were 7 bases for V and 7 bases for J; bases not matched to a gene: 9. CDR3 sequence: CASKGTGVFGGELFF. The CDR3 region has the DNA TGTGCCAGTAAAGGGACAGGGGTATTTGGCGGGGAGCTGTTTTTT. Complete variable domain (other parts from reference TRBV19 and TRBJ2-2): DGGITQSPKYLFRKEGQNVTLSCEQNLNHDAMYWYRQDPGQGLRLIYYSQIVNDFQKGDIAEGYSVSREKKESFPLTVTSAQKNPTAFYLCASKGTGVFGGELFFGEGSRLTVL.

The CDR3 protein is CASSPGTGEEKLFF. In DNA, the CDR3 is TGTGCCAGCAGCCCCGGGACAGGGGAAGAAAAACTGTTTTTT. V usage is TRBV7-2 and J usage is TRBJ1-4; 10 nucleotides agree with TRBD1. V was clipped by 5 bases and J by 8 bases; unmatched bases: 5. CDR1 is SGHTA and CDR2 is FQGNSA in the germline V gene. The CDR3 has 14 amino acids. The variable domain in full, with the rest retrieved from reference TRBV7-2 and TRBJ1-4, is GAGVSQSPSNKVTEKGKDVELRCDPISGHTALYWYRQSLGQGLEFLIYFQGNSAPDKSGLPSDRFSAERTGGSVSTLTIQRTQQEDSAVYLCASSPGTGEEKLFFGSGTQLSVL.

To note about this clone: The germline gene is not matched at one end of the junction; a read error may be the cause. The CDR3 nucleotides are TGTGCCACCAGCAGAGAAGTCGACAGGGGGAACGCTGAAGCTTTCTTT. Residues: CATSREVDRGNAEAFF. The rearrangement uses TRBV15 and TRBJ1-1, with TRBD1 matching over 9 bases. In germline, CDR1 is LNHNV, CDR2 YYDKDF (reference sequence). The CDR3 spans 16 residues.

The chain couples TRBV2 to TRBJ2-5, with D possibly being TRBD2 (6 bases). Germline CDR1 is SNHLY and CDR2 is FYNNEI. The CDR3 runs to 16 residues. Trimming took 1 base from V and 2 from J, leaving 14 bases between them. This CDR3 reads CASSEGGRGAQETQYF. CDR3 nucleotide sequence: TGTGCCAGCAGTGAAGGCGGGCGCGGGGCGCAAGAGACCCAGTACTTC.

This rearrangement joins TRBV4-1 to TRBJ2-1; 14 bases fit TRBD2. Germline CDR1 MGHRA, CDR2 YSYEKL. The V gene end was trimmed by 8 bases and the J gene end by 9 bases; junction bases not matched to a gene: 6. CDR3 length: 14 amino acids. The CDR3 bases are TGCGCCAGCGGACTAGCGGGGGGCGGGGGTGAGCAGTTCTTC. It translates to CASGLAGGGGEQFF.

V is TRBV9 and J is TRBJ2-3; D gene ambiguous. The CDR3 covers 15 residues. Germline assignment: CDR1 SGDLS and CDR2 YYNGEE. The ends were cut back, 4 bases at V and 2 bases at J, with 14 bases in the middle. In nucleotides, the CDR3 is TGTGCCAGCAGCCCTTACGACACCCACACAGATACGCAGTATTTT. Encoded protein: CASSPYDTHTDTQYF.

V is TRBV11-2 and J is TRBJ2-2, with 8 bases matching TRBD2. Germline loops: CDR1 SGHAT, CDR2 FQNNGV. The CDR3 runs to 15 residues. The V gene end was trimmed by 2 bases and the J gene end by 1 base; junction bases not matched to a gene: 0. CDR3 in amino acids: CASSLSGRNTGELFF. The CDR3 bases are TGTGCCAGCAGCTTAAGCGGGAGGAACACCGGGGAGCTGTTTTTT.

This clone was observed once. The gene calls are TRBV28 and TRBJ2-7, with D tentatively TRBD1 (5 bases). V shed 5 bases and J shed 0 bases, with 14 bases lying between them. CDR3 length: 15 amino acids. Germline CDR1 is MDHEN and CDR2 is SYDVKM. CDR3 in DNA: TGTGCCAGCAGTCTAGGTGGGGCGAACTCCTACGAGCAGTACTTC. Protein product: CASSLGGANSYEQYF. The full variable domain, with the rest looked up from reference TRBV28 and TRBJ2-7, is DVKVTQSSRYLVKRTGEKVFLECVQDMDHENMFWYRQDPGLGLRLIYFSYDVKMKEKGDIPEGYSVSREKKERFSLILESASTNQTSMYLCASSLGGANSYEQYFGPGTRLTVT.

This chain connects TRBV7-3 to TRBJ2-1; D not resolved. The germline V gene encodes CDR1 SGHTA and CDR2 FQGTGA. The CDR3 consists of 16 residues. Trimming removed 0 bases at V and 5 bases at J, with 14 bases between. CDR3 nucleotide sequence: TGTGCCAGCAGCTTAACCCCCGGTCTGCTCGACAATGAGCAGTTCTTC. Encoded protein: CASSLTPGLLDNEQFF. Using reference TRBV7-3 and TRBJ2-1 for the parts outside the CDR3, the full variable domain is GAGVSQTPSNKVTEKGKYVELRCDPISGHTALYWYRQSLGQGPEFLIYFQGTGAADDSGLPNDRFFAVRPEGSVSTLKIQRTERGDSAVYLCASSLTPGLLDNEQFFGPGTRLTVL.

The genes are TRBV5-1 and TRBJ2-7; 12 nucleotides match TRBD2. V shed 6 bases, J shed 4 bases, and the junction held 11 bases outside the gene matches. CDR1 and CDR2 (germline): SGHRS, YFSETQ. The CDR3 contains 16 residues. CDR3 protein: CASNQLAGGPKYEQYF. The DNA of the CDR3 is TGCGCCAGCAACCAGCTAGCGGGAGGGCCAAAATACGAGCAGTACTTC.

The V and J genes are TRBV7-9 and TRBJ1-1; 8 bases match TRBD1. This CDR3 has 15 residues. Losses at the gene ends were 5 bases for V and 3 bases for J; bases not matched to a gene: 8. The germline V gene has CDR1 SEHNR and CDR2 FQNEAQ (reference sequence). CDR3 bases: TGTGCCAGCAGCCCCATCGGACAGGGCTACACTGAAGCTTTCTTT. Protein product: CASSPIGQGYTEAFF.

The CDR3 loop reads CASSLRIGQGKGYNEQFF. CDR3 DNA sequence: TGTGCCAGCAGTCTTAGAATAGGACAGGGAAAGGGGTACAATGAGCAGTTCTTC. The rearrangement links TRBV28 to TRBJ2-1; 8 nucleotides line up with TRBD1. The germline CDR1 and CDR2 sequences are MDHEN and SYDVKM. V dropped 5 bases and J dropped 4; count of bases not matched to a gene: 16. CDR3 length equals 18 residues.

A single count supports this clone. This chain links TRBV5-1 with TRBJ2-7; 7 bases fit TRBD2. Trimming removed 4 bases from V and 2 bases from J; junction bases left unmatched: 6. Per the germline V gene, CDR1 is SGHRS and CDR2 is YFSETQ. This CDR3 is built from 14 residues. The CDR3 spells CASSPQGGAYEQYF. CDR3 nucleotide sequence: TGCGCCAGCAGCCCTCAGGGAGGGGCCTACGAGCAGTACTTC.